This is a list of T cell receptor beta chains from one sample in a study of human T cells and chemical hapten exposure. Using its own MiXCR run on the RACE reads, TCRdb lists one record per CDR3 protein. Here the sample spans tens of thousands of distinct CDR3 sequences, around 9.9% being singletons. Material: whole blood, obtained in connection with sensitization to the hapten diphenylcyclopropenone (DPC). The origin of the receptors is a woman between 50 and 59 years old with alopecia areata. Some clones in this sample may be carry-over from other donors' samples. The CDR3 runs from the conserved cysteine through the conserved F or W. D genes are given only for firm matches. A row's size may be missing; if present it is once, few, many or a size class.

TRBV6-5	20	TRBD2	TRBJ2-1	few	CASSYAGLAGGYGSYNEQFF	TGTGCCAGCAGTTACGCGGGACTAGCGGGGGGGTATGGGTCCTACAATGAGCAGTTCTTC
TRBV6-4	14	NA	TRBJ1-5	many	CASSGGLLRPPQHF	TGTGCCAGCAGTGGGGGGCTTCTTCGTCCGCCCCAGCATTTT
TRBV7-2	17	TRBD1	TRBJ2-6	few	CASSPRGQGAGANVLTF	TGTGCCAGCAGCCCACGAGGACAGGGAGCAGGGGCCAACGTCCTGACTTTC
TRBV19	15	NA	TRBJ2-7	once	CVSSPGQDYTYEQYF	TGTGTCAGTAGTCCGGGGCAGGACTACACCTACGAGCAGTACTTC
TRBV29-1	13	TRBD1	TRBJ1-1	few	CSVEVDRATEAFF	TGCAGCGTTGAGGTGGACAGGGCCACTGAAGCTTTCTTT
TRBV14	15	TRBD2	TRBJ2-4	many	CASSLIAGDRNIQYF	TGTGCCAGCAGTCTTATAGCGGGGGATCGTAACATTCAGTACTTC
TRBV4-3	14	TRBD1	TRBJ2-2	NA	CASSHGTGSGELFF	TGCGCCAGCAGCCATGGGACAGGGTCTGGGGAGCTGTTTTTT
TRBV28	14	NA	TRBJ1-1	many	CASSLPQMNTEAFF	TGTGCCAGCAGTTTGCCCCAGATGAACACTGAAGCTTTCTTT
TRBV7-2	15	NA	TRBJ2-7	NA	CASSQWAQDPYEQYF	TGTGCCAGCAGCCAATGGGCACAGGACCCCTACGAGCAGTACTTC
TRBV2	14	NA	TRBJ2-3	many	CASSDQRNTDTQYF	TGTGCCAGCAGTGACCAGCGGAACACAGATACGCAGTATTTT
TRBV20-1	11	NA	TRBJ1-4	NA	CSAKDGEKLFF	TGCAGTGCTAAAGACGGTGAAAAACTGTTTTTT
TRBV28	11	NA	TRBJ2-7	NA	CASSSTYEQYF	TGTGCCAGCAGTTCAACCTACGAGCAGTACTTC
TRBV29-1	11	NA	TRBJ1-4	many	CSGDTGEKLFF	TGCAGCGGAGACACAGGTGAAAAACTGTTTTTT
TRBV19	13	TRBD1	TRBJ2-7	many	CASRDRGRYEQYF	TGTGCCAGCCGGGACAGGGGGCGATACGAGCAGTACTTC
TRBV6-1	17	TRBD2	TRBJ2-7	many	CASSSRTSGIVSDEQYF	TGTGCCAGCAGTTCCCGGACTAGCGGAATAGTATCCGACGAGCAGTACTTC
TRBV2	15	TRBD1	TRBJ2-2	many	CASSDQDRGRGELFF	TGTGCCAGCAGTGATCAGGACAGGGGGCGCGGGGAGCTGTTTTTT
TRBV27	15	NA	TRBJ1-1	NA	CASSRYRKQNTEAFF	TGTGCCAGCAGTCGCTACAGGAAACAGAACACTGAAGCTTTCTTT
TRBV4-3	15	TRBD1	TRBJ2-3	many	CASSHQGVLTDTQYF	TGCGCCAGCAGCCATCAGGGGGTCCTCACAGATACGCAGTATTTT
TRBV7-2	15	NA	TRBJ2-4	few	CASSFEELAKNIQYF	TGTGCCAGCAGCTTTGAGGAGCTAGCCAAAAACATTCAGTACTTC
TRBV6-5	13	NA	TRBJ2-4	NA	CASSPAWRGIQYF	TGTGCCAGCAGTCCCGCCTGGAGGGGCATTCAGTACTTC
TRBV3-1	14	NA	TRBJ1-2	many	CASSQVPGRAGYTF	TGTGCCAGCAGCCAAGTTCCGGGGAGGGCTGGCTACACCTTC
TRBV12-3/TRBV12-4	15	TRBD1	TRBJ1-6	many	CASSDGTGGNSPLHF	TGTGCCAGCAGTGACGGGACAGGGGGGAATTCACCCCTCCACTTT
TRBV12-3/TRBV12-4	14	NA	TRBJ1-1	many	CASSLGPGITEAFF	TGTGCCAGCAGTTTAGGTCCGGGTATCACTGAAGCTTTCTTT
TRBV3-1	12	NA	TRBJ2-1	NA	CASSQVLDEQFF	TGTGCCAGCAGCCAAGTATTGGATGAGCAGTTCTTC
TRBV2	14	NA	TRBJ1-1	many	CASRYRAMNTEAFF	TGTGCCAGCAGGTACAGGGCAATGAACACTGAAGCTTTCTTT
TRBV20-1	14	NA	TRBJ1-4	NA	CSAKPALRGEKLFF	TGCAGTGCTAAACCCGCCCTCCGAGGCGAAAAACTGTTTTTT